The 13 T cell receptor beta chains below were found in one sample sequenced in a study of T-cell memory formation after mild COVID-19. TCRdb re-called the 5' RACE reads through MiXCR, storing one row per CDR3 protein. Of approximately 44,000 distinct CDR3 sequences listed, 6% to 9.5% were seen once; the top ten hold about 1.5%. Sequences were obtained from PBMCs or a T cell subset sorted from them (not recorded which). The source of these receptors is a man aged 18 to 29 who had mild COVID-19 (a few samples of this study predate the infection). Cell type and time point are not known.

At least ten counts were recorded for this clonotype. This chain links TRBV5-1 with TRBJ2-7; 10 bases are shared with TRBD2. After removal of 1 base from V and 7 bases from J, the junction contained 2 bases not matched to a gene. The CDR3 is 13 residues long. CDR1 is SGHRS, CDR2 YFSETQ, per germline. CDR3 in DNA: TGCGCCAGCAGCTTGACTAGCGGGGTTGAGCAGTACTTC. Translated: CASSLTSGVEQYF.

This clonotype appeared a few times. This sequence joins TRBV6-2 or TRBV6-3 and TRBJ1-2; D unresolved. The length of the CDR3 is 8 residues. CDR1 and CDR2 (germline): MNHEY, SVGEGT. Trimming stripped 8 bases from V and 8 bases from J, with 3 bases between. As DNA, the CDR3 is TGTGCCAGCGGGGGCTACACCTTC. Its translation: CASGGYTF.

This clonotype was found a few times. CDR3 sequence (DNA): TGCGCCAGCAGCTTGATAGCAGGAGGAGGCTACACCTTC. This gives the protein CASSLIAGGGYTF. V gene TRBV5-1 combines with J gene TRBJ1-2; D is undetermined. Germline V gene data show CDR1 as SGHRS and CDR2 as YFSETQ. The CDR3 is made up of 13 amino acids. V lost 1 base to trimming and J lost 8 bases, with 12 bases between them.

This clonotype was observed a few times. The V gene is TRBV6-2 or TRBV6-3, the J gene TRBJ2-5; D gene unclear. Trimming took 2 bases from V and 5 from J, leaving 15 bases between them. The CDR3 spans 15 residues. CDR1 is MNHEY and CDR2 is SVGEGT in the germline V gene. The CDR3 DNA is TGTGCCAGCAGTTACCCAAGACAATTCGGGGAGACCCAGTACTTC. Translation gives CASSYPRQFGETQYF.

The chain has TRBV28 and TRBJ1-2; TRBD1 aligns across 7 bases. Per germline, CDR1 MDHEN and CDR2 SYDVKM. This CDR3 contains 12 residues. Germline trimming cut 7 bases from V and 8 bases from J; bases unmatched to any gene: 7. The CDR3 region is CASTQGGVGYTF. The CDR3 DNA is TGTGCCAGCACTCAGGGGGGCGTAGGCTACACCTTC.

As to this clonotype: A read error is possible here, since a much larger clone lies one base away. The rearrangement uses TRBV7-3 and TRBJ2-3; 7 positions agree with TRBD2. Germline V gene lookup returns CDR1 SGHTA and CDR2 FQGTGA. The junction had 3 bases not matched to a gene; V was cut back by 3 bases and J by 0 bases. There are 15 residues in the CDR3. In DNA form, the CDR3 reads TGTGCCAGCAGCTTTACTAGCGACAGCACAGATACGCAGTATTTT. Protein product: CASSFTSDSTDTQYF.

The chain joins TRBV20-1 to TRBJ2-5; TRBD1 matches at 8 bases. The CDR3 length is 16 residues. In germline, CDR1 is DFQATT, CDR2 SNEGSKA (reference sequence). V was pared by 0 bases and J by 3 bases, with 9 bases of the junction left unmatched. The CDR3 region is CSARDLDRAVEETQYF. The DNA for the CDR3 is TGCAGTGCTAGAGATTTGGACAGGGCGGTAGAAGAGACCCAGTACTTC.

This clonotype showed up just a few times. The chain employs TRBV5-1 and TRBJ1-5, with 9 bases that match TRBD1. Looked up from germline, CDR1 is SGHRS and CDR2 is YFSETQ. Unmatched junction bases numbered 3, after V lost 4 bases and J lost 4 bases. CDR3 size: 14 residues. This CDR3 reads CASSTGTGNQPQHF. CDR3 nucleotide sequence: TGCGCCAGCAGCACAGGGACAGGGAATCAGCCCCAGCATTTT.

On this clonotype itself: It may be a read error: a sequence one base away is much more abundant. The J gene is TRBJ2-3, the V gene TRBV2, with TRBD2 identical over 8 bases. The CDR3 is 15 amino acids. V lost 9 bases to trimming and J lost 4 bases; unmatched junction nucleotides: 12. The germline CDR1 and CDR2 sequences are SNHLY and FYNNEI. The CDR3 loop reads CARSPGTRSSDTQYF. In DNA, the CDR3 is TGTGCCAGGAGTCCCGGGACTAGGTCATCAGATACGCAGTATTTT.

This clonotype turned up a few times. The gene calls are TRBV6-2 or TRBV6-3 and TRBJ1-5; D is unresolved. V was pared by 6 bases and J by 7 bases, with 13 bases between. This CDR3 is 13 amino acids long. Germline assignment: CDR1 MNHEY and CDR2 SVGEGT. As DNA, the CDR3 is TGTGCCAGCAGCCCTGGACTGATCCAGCCCCAGCATTTT. Translating gives CASSPGLIQPQHF.

This clonotype turned up a few times. The chain recombines TRBV7-2 with TRBJ1-5; the D gene is possibly TRBD1 (6 bases). The CDR3 totals 14 residues. CDR1 is SGHTA, CDR2 FQGNSA, per germline. The V and J ends lost 2 bases and 5 bases respectively, with 10 bases between them. CDR3 protein: CASSLYRVDQPQHF. The CDR3 DNA follows: TGTGCCAGCAGCTTATACAGGGTGGATCAGCCCCAGCATTTT.

CDR3 loop: CASSLDRGSTYGYTF. CDR3 DNA: TGTGCCAGCAGCTTAGACAGAGGGTCTACCTATGGCTACACCTTC. This rearrangement joins TRBV7-2 to TRBJ1-2; D is unclear. V shed 1 base and J shed 4 bases, with 13 bases lying between them. Looked up from germline, CDR1 is SGHTA and CDR2 is FQGNSA. The CDR3 runs 15 residues.

Many counts were recorded for this clonotype. The chain uses TRBV2 and TRBJ2-2; D is ambiguous. Germline-derived CDR1 and CDR2 are SNHLY and FYNNEI. V was clipped by 2 bases and J by 8 bases, with 9 bases between them. There are 13 residues in the CDR3. The CDR3 sequence is CASSEIVVGELFF. Written as DNA, the CDR3 is TGTGCCAGCAGTGAAATTGTAGTGGGGGAGCTGTTTTTT.